These T cell receptor beta chains were read from a single sample in a study of molecular identifiers for immune sequencing clone quantification. Each CDR3 protein is one row after TCRdb ran MiXCR on the PCR reads. The sample contains over 85,000 distinct CDR3 sequences, 20% to 25% of which appear only once. Source material: naive CD8+ T cells from blood, with Jurkat cell RNA spiked in. Source of these receptors: a human donor in good health. Some libraries in this study had Jurkat cell RNA spiked in. The CDR3 runs from the conserved cysteine through the conserved F or W. Each record gives: V gene, D gene, J gene, clone size, CDR3 protein, CDR3 DNA. D genes are given only for firm matches. The size entry is marked missing in some rows and otherwise reads once, few, many or a size class.

>TRBV7-9|-|TRBJ2-2|few
CASSKVDGELFF
TGTGCCAGCAGCAAGGTTGACGGGGAGCTGTTTTTT
>TRBV27|TRBD2|TRBJ2-5|-
CASSSPGLAEETQYF
TGTGCCAGCAGCTCCCCGGGACTAGCGGAAGAGACCCAGTACTTC
>TRBV14|TRBD2|TRBJ2-3|many
CASSPGLARTDTQYF
TGTGCCAGCAGCCCCGGACTAGCTCGCACAGATACGCAGTATTTT
>TRBV7-9|-|TRBJ2-2|-
CASSPDPGTRGGGLFF
TGTGCCAGCAGCCCCGACCCCGGGACCAGGGGCGGGGGGCTGTTTTTT
>TRBV4-3|-|TRBJ2-3|many
CASSHFFSSTDTQYF
TGCGCCAGCAGCCATTTCTTCTCTAGCACAGATACGCAGTATTTT
>TRBV7-2|-|TRBJ2-5|many
CASLALGLQETQYF
TGTGCCAGCTTAGCTCTTGGCCTACAAGAGACCCAGTACTTC
>TRBV12-3/TRBV12-4|TRBD2|TRBJ2-5|-
CASDTGTSGPETQYF
TGTGCCAGCGATACCGGGACTAGCGGACCAGAGACCCAGTACTTC
>TRBV19|-|TRBJ2-7|-
CASSIDVSYEQYF
TGTGCCAGTAGTATTGACGTCTCCTACGAGCAGTACTTC
>TRBV20-1|-|TRBJ1-2|many
CSARFIYNSNYGYTF
TGCAGTGCTAGATTTATATACAACTCTAACTATGGCTACACCTTC
>TRBV3-1|TRBD2|TRBJ2-2|-
CVSSQETSVWTGELFF
TGTGTCAGCAGCCAAGAAACTAGCGTTTGGACCGGGGAGCTGTTTTTT
>TRBV24-1|-|TRBJ2-1|-
CATSDSLYNEQFF
TGTGCCACCAGTGACTCCCTGTACAATGAGCAGTTCTTC
>TRBV4-1|-|TRBJ2-2|few
CASSPSQQTGELFF
TGCGCCAGCAGCCCCAGTCAGCAAACCGGGGAGCTGTTTTTT